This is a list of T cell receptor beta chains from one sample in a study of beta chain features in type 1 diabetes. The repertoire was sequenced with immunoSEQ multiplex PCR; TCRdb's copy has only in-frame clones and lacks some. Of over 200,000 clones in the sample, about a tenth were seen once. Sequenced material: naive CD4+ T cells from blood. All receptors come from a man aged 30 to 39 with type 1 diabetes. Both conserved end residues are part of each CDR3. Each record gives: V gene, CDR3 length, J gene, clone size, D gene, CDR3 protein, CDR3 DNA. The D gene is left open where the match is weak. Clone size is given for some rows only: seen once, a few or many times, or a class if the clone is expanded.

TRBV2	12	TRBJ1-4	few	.	CASRDNDEKLFF	TGTGCCAGTCGGGACAACGATGAAAAACTGTTTTTT
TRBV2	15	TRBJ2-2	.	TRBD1	CASRKGTANTGELFF	TGTGCCAGCAGGAAGGGGACAGCCAACACCGGGGAGCTGTTTTTT
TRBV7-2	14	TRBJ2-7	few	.	CASSLRLRSYEQYF	TGTGCCAGCAGCTTAAGACTTCGGAGCTACGAGCAGTACTTC
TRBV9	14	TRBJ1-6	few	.	CASSVAGNNSPLHF	TGTGCCAGCAGCGTAGCAGGGAATAATTCACCCCTCCACTTT
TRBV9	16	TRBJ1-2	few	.	CASSVVGSGAGYGYTF	TGTGCCAGCAGCGTAGTGGGTTCAGGGGCAGGCTATGGCTACACCTTC
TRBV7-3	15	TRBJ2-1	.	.	CASSLMAGAHNEQFF	TGTGCCAGCAGCTTAATGGCGGGGGCCCACAATGAGCAGTTCTTC
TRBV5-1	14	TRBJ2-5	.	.	CASGGGGRQETQYF	TGCGCCAGCGGAGGTGGGGGCCGTCAAGAGACCCAGTACTTC
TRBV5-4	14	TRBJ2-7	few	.	CASSLEPADSEQYF	TGTGCCAGCAGCTTGGAACCCGCGGACAGCGAGCAGTACTTC
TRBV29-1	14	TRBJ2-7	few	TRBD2	CSVGAGGLPYEQYF	TGCAGCGTTGGGGCGGGGGGGCTTCCCTACGAGCAGTACTTC
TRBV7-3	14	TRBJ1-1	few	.	CASSMGHRNTEAFF	TGTGCCAGCAGCATGGGACACCGGAACACTGAAGCTTTCTTT
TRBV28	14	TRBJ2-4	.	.	CASSFFVAKNIQYF	TGTGCCAGCAGTTTTTTCGTAGCCAAAAACATTCAGTACTTC
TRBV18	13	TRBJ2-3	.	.	CASFPGGTDTQYF	TGTGCCAGCTTCCCGGGGGGCACAGATACGCAGTATTTT
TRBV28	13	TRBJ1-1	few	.	CASTRLPNTEAFF	TGTGCCAGCACACGACTTCCGAACACTGAAGCTTTCTTT
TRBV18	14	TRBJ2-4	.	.	CASSPPEPSYIQYF	TGTGCCAGCTCACCACCGGAGCCATCGTACATTCAGTACTTC
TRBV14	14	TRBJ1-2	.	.	CASSQGTGIYGYTF	TGTGCCAGCAGCCAAGGAACAGGAATCTATGGCTACACCTTC
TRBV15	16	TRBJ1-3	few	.	CATSRGGGGLGNTIYF	TGTGCCACCAGCAGAGGTGGTGGAGGTCTAGGAAACACCATATATTTT
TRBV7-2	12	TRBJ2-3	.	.	CASSWGPDTQYF	TGTGCCAGCAGCTGGGGCCCAGATACGCAGTATTTT
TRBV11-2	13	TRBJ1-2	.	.	CASSPRNGDGYTF	TGTGCCAGCAGCCCTCGAAACGGGGATGGCTACACCTTC
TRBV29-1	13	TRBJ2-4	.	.	CSVARQDKNIQYF	TGCAGCGTTGCTCGGCAGGACAAAAACATTCAGTACTTC
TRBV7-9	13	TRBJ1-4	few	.	CASSSDRPEKLFF	TGTGCCAGCAGCAGCGACAGGCCGGAAAAACTGTTTTTT
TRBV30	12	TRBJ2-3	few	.	CAWSVAADTQYF	TGTGCCTGGAGTGTAGCCGCAGATACGCAGTATTTT
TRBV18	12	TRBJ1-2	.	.	CASSPQGYGYTF	TGTGCCAGCTCACCGCAGGGTTATGGCTACACCTTC
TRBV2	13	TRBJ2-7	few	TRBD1	CASSQGATHEQYF	TGTGCCAGCAGTCAGGGGGCGACGCACGAGCAGTACTTC
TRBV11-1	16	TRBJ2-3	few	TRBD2	CASSSPPAGDTDTQYF	TGTGCCAGCAGCTCCCCCCCGGCGGGGGACACAGATACGCAGTATTTT
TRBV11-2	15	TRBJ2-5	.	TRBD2	CASSTLTSAQETQYF	TGTGCCAGCAGTACCCTCACTAGCGCCCAAGAGACCCAGTACTTC
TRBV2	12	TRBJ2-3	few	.	CASSAYSDTQYF	TGTGCCAGCAGTGCGTACTCAGATACGCAGTATTTT
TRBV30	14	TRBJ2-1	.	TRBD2	CAWRGSGGSNEQFF	TGTGCCTGGAGAGGTAGCGGGGGGTCTAATGAGCAGTTCTTC
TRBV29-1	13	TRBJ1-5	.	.	CSVAREENQPQHF	TGCAGCGTTGCACGGGAAGAGAATCAGCCCCAGCATTTT
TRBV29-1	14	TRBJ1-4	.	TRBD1	CSVEETGGNEKLFF	TGCAGCGTTGAAGAAACAGGGGGAAATGAAAAACTGTTTTTT
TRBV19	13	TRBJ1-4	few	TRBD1	CASTLQGNEKLFF	TGTGCCAGCACATTACAGGGGAATGAAAAACTGTTTTTT
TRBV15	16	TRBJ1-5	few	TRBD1	CATSPPTQGFGQPQHF	TGTGCCACCAGCCCGCCGACACAGGGGTTTGGGCAGCCCCAGCATTTT
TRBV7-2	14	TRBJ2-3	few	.	CASSLDTPVDTQYF	TGTGCCAGCAGCTTAGACACCCCCGTGGATACGCAGTATTTT
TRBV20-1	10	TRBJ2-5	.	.	CSAGGGAQYF	TGCAGTGCTGGCGGCGGGGCCCAGTACTTC
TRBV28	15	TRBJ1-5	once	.	CASSSGQIFNQPQHF	TGTGCCAGCAGTTCCGGACAGATTTTTAATCAGCCCCAGCATTTT